What follows describes a single TCR beta chain. This was the immunoSEQ v3.0 assay at survey level. Some clones are missing from TCRdb's copy, which holds only in-frame ones; the method was immunoSEQ multiplex PCR. The table records around 29,000 clones, around 95% of them present only once. This record belongs to a study of long-term antiretroviral therapy in people with HIV. The germline V gene encodes CDR1 GTSNPN and CDR2 SVGIG (reference sequence). This CDR3 has 13 residues. V gave up 0 bases and J gave up 6 bases, with 9 bases separating them. The chain links TRBV30 to TRBJ1-5, with TRBD1 as a possible D gene (5 bases). This sequence was found in a man aged 50-60 years with HIV. Sequencing was performed on unsorted PBMCs, taken 5.3 years after starting antiretroviral therapy. CDR3 bases: TGTGCCTGGAGTGTCGGGGGGGGTCAGCCCCAGCATTTT. This codes for CAWSVGGGQPQHF.